This T cell receptor (beta chain) was identified in a study of somatic mutations in cytotoxic T cells in rheumatoid arthritis. Findings of the study overall: An increase in CD8+ clonality with age was seen in rheumatoid arthritis patients but not in healthy controls. Statistically, CD8+ T-cell clonality was not significantly distinct between individuals with rheumatoid arthritis and age-matched healthy controls.

In regard to this clone: Its antigen is unidentified.

CDR1 and CDR2 (germline): SGHAT, FQDESV (reference sequence). V lost 4 bases, J lost 4 bases, and 2 bases stayed unmatched. The CDR3 consists of 15 residues. Isolation of CD4+ and CD8+ cells used positive magnetic bead selection, with purity checked by flow cytometry. TCRdb's table, derived via immunoSEQ multiplex PCR, lists solely in-frame clones and lacks some. Seen here are about 20,000 clones, 70% to 90% observed once, and the top ten hold approximately 19%. Sequenced input: CD8+ T cells sorted from blood. This sequence originates from a woman between 45 and 65 years old in good health. The chain combines TRBV11-1 with TRBJ2-1; 12 bases map to TRBD2. CDR3 coding DNA: TGTGCCAGCAGCTCTCTAGCGGGGGGGTACAATGAGCAGTTCTTC. Protein product: CASSSLAGGYNEQFF.